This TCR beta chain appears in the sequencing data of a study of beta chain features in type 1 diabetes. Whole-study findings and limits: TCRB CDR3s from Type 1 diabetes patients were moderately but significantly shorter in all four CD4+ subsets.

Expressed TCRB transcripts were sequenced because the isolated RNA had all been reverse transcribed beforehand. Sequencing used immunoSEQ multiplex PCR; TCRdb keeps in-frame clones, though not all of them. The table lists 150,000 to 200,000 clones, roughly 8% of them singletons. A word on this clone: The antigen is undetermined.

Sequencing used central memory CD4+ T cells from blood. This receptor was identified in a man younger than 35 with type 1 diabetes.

CDR3 DNA: TGTGCCAGCAGGATGGGACATCACTCGGAGACCCAGTACTTC. Protein sequence: CASRMGHHSETQYF. J is TRBJ2-5 and V is TRBV7-2; D possibly corresponds to TRBD1 (6 bases). Looked up from germline, CDR1 is SGHTA and CDR2 is FQGNSA. CDR3 length: 14 amino acids. V lost 6 bases to trimming and J lost 5 bases, with 16 bases between them.